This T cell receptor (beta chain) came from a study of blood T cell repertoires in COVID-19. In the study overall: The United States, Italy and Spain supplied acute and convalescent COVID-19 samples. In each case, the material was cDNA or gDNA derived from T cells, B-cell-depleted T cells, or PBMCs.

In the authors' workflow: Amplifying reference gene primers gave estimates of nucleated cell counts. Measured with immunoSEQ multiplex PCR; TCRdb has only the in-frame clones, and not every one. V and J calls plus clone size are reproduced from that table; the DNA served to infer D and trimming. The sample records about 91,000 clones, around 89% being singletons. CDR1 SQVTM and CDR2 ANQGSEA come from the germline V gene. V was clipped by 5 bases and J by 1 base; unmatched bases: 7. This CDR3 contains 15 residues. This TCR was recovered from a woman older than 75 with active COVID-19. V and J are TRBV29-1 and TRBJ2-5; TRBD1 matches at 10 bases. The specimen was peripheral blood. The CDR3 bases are TGCAGCGTTACCGGGACAGGGGTCCCCCAAGAGACCCAGTACTTC. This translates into CSVTGTGVPQETQYF.